These T cell receptor beta chains were read from a single sample in a study of cytomegalovirus exposure and HLA in healthy donors. Sequencing used immunoSEQ multiplex PCR; TCRdb keeps in-frame clones, though not all of them. The sample yields 150,000 to 200,000 clones, 85% to 90% seen once. The material sequenced was PBMCs. The receptors here all came from a man between 18 and 35 years old in good health and CMV-seropositive. Each CDR3 is given with its conserved first and last residue. D genes are given only for firm matches. For some rows the clone size is stated as once, few or many, or as a class when expanded; others skip it.

d_gene	v_gene	j_gene	abundance	CDR3nt	CDR3aa
.	TRBV9	TRBJ2-7	once	TGTGCCAGCAGCGTGGATACAGGTGCCTACGAGCAGTACTTC	CASSVDTGAYEQYF
.	TRBV4-2	TRBJ2-1	.	TGTGCCAGCAGCCAAGATACCAGGTACAATGAGCAGTTCTTC	CASSQDTRYNEQFF
.	TRBV4-1	TRBJ2-1	.	TGCGCCAGCAGCCTGGACAGACATGCCTACAATGAGCAGTTCTTC	CASSLDRHAYNEQFF
TRBD2	TRBV27	TRBJ2-5	once	TGTGCCAGCAAGGGACTAGCGGGAATGTTGGAGACCCAGTACTTC	CASKGLAGMLETQYF
.	TRBV14	TRBJ2-2	.	TGTGCCAGCAGCCTCGATCGGGGCGGGGAGCTGTTTTTT	CASSLDRGGELFF
.	TRBV21-1	TRBJ2-1	.	TGTGCCAAGGGATCGGGACTCTCCCGCTACAATGAGCAGTTCTTC	CAKGSGLSRYNEQFF
TRBD2	TRBV7-9	TRBJ2-1	.	TGTGCCAGCAGCTTATTCCCCCTAGCGGGATACAATGAGCAGTTCTTC	CASSLFPLAGYNEQFF
TRBD1	TRBV28	TRBJ2-4	.	TGTGCCAGCAGCAAGACAGGGTCGAACATTCAGTACTTC	CASSKTGSNIQYF
.	TRBV6-6	TRBJ2-3	.	TGTGCCAGCAGTTACTCGGGACTCAAGTATTTT	CASSYSGLKYF
TRBD2	TRBV11-3	TRBJ2-3	once	TGTGCCAGCAGCTTTAGCGGGAGTGACTCAGATACGCAGTATTTT	CASSFSGSDSDTQYF
TRBD2	TRBV6-6	TRBJ2-1	once	TGTGCCAGCAGTTACGGTGGCGGGAGCCGCTCGCCTGAGCAGTTCTTC	CASSYGGGSRSPEQFF